This TCR beta chain is from a study of blood T cell repertoires in COVID-19. As processed by the authors: Estimation of nucleated cell counts was performed using reference gene primer amplification. Method: immunoSEQ multiplex PCR; TCRdb's copy keeps in-frame clones and lacks some. That table is the source of V, J and clone size, and D and trimming were worked out from the DNA. The table includes 260,000 or so clones, 85% detected once. Trimming pared 6 bases from V and 1 base from J, leaving 10 bases between. Germline CDR1 reads MNHEY; CDR2 reads SVGAGI. CDR3 length: 14 amino acids. Membership in each cohort depended on participant-reported clinical history. Recovered Cohort 3 donors showed two negative PCRs, clearance, or symptom resolution.

Sequenced sample: PBMCs or T cells enriched from blood (not recorded which). The TCR comes from a woman between 50 and 59 years old who had recovered from COVID-19. This chain joins TRBV6-5 and TRBJ1-5; D unresolved. CDR3 nucleotides: TGTGCCAGCAGGCTGGGCAGAAGCAATCAGCCCCAGCATTTT. It codes for CASRLGRSNQPQHF.